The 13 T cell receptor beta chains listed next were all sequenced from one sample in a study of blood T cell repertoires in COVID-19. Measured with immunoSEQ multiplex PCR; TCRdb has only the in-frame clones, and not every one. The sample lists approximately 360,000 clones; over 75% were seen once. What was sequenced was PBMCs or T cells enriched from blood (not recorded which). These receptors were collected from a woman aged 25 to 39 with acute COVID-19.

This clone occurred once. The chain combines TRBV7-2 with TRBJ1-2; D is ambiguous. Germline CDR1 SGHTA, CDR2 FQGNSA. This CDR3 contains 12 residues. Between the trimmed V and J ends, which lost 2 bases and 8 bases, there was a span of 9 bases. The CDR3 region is CASSLNVRGYTF. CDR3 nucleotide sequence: TGTGCCAGCAGCTTAAACGTGAGGGGCTACACCTTC.

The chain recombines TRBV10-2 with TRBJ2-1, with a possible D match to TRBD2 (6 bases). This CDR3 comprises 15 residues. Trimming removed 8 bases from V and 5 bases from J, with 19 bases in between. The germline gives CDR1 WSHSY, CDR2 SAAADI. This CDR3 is CASGLATGLNNEQFF. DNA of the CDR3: TGCGCCAGCGGACTTGCCACGGGACTCAACAATGAGCAGTTCTTC.

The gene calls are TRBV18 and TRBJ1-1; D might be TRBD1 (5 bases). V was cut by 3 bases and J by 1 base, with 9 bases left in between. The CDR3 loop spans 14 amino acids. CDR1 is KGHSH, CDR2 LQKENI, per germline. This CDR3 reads CASSPGPENTEAFF. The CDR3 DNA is TGTGCCAGCTCACCGGGGCCCGAGAACACTGAAGCTTTCTTT.

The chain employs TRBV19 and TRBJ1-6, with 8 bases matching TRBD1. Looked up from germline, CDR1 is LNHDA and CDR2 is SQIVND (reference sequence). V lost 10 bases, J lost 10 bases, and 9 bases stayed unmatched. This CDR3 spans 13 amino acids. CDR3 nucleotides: TGTGCCACTACGGACAGGGCTGGATCACCCCTCCACTTT. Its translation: CATTDRAGSPLHF.

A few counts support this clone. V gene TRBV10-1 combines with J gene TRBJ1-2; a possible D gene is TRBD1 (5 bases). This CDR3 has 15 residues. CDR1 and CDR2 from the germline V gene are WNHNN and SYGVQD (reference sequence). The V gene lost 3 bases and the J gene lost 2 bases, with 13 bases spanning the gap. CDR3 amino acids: CASSDDATVNYGYTF. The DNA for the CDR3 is TGCGCCAGCAGTGACGATGCGACAGTGAACTATGGCTACACCTTC.

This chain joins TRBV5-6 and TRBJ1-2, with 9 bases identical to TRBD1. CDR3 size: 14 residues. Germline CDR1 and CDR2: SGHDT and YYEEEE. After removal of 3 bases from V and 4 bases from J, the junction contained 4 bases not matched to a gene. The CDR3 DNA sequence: TGTGCCAGCAGCTCACAGGGGGCTGTCTATGGCTACACCTTC. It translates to CASSSQGAVYGYTF.

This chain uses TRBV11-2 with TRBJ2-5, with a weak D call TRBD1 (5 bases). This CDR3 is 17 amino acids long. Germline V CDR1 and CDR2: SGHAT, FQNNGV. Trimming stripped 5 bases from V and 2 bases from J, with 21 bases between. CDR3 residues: CASSRNTGHPLQETQYF. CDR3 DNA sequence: TGTGCCAGCAGCCGTAACACAGGCCACCCTCTTCAAGAGACCCAGTACTTC.

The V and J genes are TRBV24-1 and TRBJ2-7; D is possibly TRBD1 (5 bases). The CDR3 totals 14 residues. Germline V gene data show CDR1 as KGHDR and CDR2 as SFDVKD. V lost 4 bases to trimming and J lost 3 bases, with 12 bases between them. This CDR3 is CATSDPTVGYEQYF. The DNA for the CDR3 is TGTGCCACCAGTGACCCGACAGTGGGCTACGAGCAGTACTTC.

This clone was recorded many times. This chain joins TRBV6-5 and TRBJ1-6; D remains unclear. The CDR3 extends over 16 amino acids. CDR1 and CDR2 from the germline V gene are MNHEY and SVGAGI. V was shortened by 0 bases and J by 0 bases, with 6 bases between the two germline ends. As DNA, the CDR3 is TGTGCCAGCAGTTACTCGTACAGCTCCTATAATTCACCCCTCCACTTT. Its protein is CASSYSYSSYNSPLHF.

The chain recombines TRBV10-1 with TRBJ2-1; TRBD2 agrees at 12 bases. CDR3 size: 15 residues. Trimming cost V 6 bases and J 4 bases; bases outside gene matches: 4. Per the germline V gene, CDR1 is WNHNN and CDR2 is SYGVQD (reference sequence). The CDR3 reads CASSETSGGYNEQFF. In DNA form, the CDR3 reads TGCGCCAGCAGCGAGACTAGCGGGGGATACAATGAGCAGTTCTTC.

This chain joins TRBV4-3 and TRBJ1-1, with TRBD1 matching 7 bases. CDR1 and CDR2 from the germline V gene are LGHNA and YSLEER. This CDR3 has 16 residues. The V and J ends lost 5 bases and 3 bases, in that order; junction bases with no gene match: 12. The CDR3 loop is CASSFGFRDRDTEAFF. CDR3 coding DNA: TGCGCCAGCAGCTTTGGATTCCGGGACAGAGACACTGAAGCTTTCTTT.

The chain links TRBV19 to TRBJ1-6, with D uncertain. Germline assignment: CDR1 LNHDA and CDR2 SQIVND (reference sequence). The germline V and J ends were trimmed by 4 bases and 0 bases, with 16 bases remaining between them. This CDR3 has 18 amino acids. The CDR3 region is CASSTRGEASSYNSPLHF. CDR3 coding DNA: TGTGCCAGTAGTACGCGAGGAGAGGCCTCCTCCTATAATTCACCCCTCCACTTT.

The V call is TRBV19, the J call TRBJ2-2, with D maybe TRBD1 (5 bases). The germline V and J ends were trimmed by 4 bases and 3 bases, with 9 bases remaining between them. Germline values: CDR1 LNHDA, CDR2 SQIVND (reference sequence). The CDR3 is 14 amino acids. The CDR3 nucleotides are TGTGCCAGTAGTACCGGACAATACACCGGGGAGCTGTTTTTT. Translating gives CASSTGQYTGELFF.